A single sample is the source of the 18 T cell receptor beta chains below, sequenced in a study of blood T cell repertoires in COVID-19 (dated by TCRdb to 2020 to 2022). The receptor library was made with the immunoSEQ multiplex PCR assay. TCRdb provides this immuneACCESS table in a form limited to in-frame rearrangements. Some clones are lacking; in checked studies, under half of them reflect an unresolved V gene, and why the rest are absent is not known. Across this sample there are about 410,000 clones, with about 88% seen only once. The top ten clones comprise about 1.6% of the sample. Sequencing input: peripheral blood. The receptors stem from a woman aged 40 to 50 with COVID-19, enrolled during active disease.

The rearrangement links TRBV4-3 to TRBJ2-1; D remains unclear. V was trimmed by 2 bases and J by 3 bases, leaving 11 bases between them. Germline V gives CDR1 LGHNA, CDR2 YSLEER. CDR3 length equals 15 residues. Written as DNA, the CDR3 is TGCGCCAGCAGCCAAACTACGTCCCTCTACAATGAGCAGTTCTTC. Residues: CASSQTTSLYNEQFF.

The chain uses TRBV9 and TRBJ2-1, with 7 bases matching TRBD2. Losses at the gene ends were 4 bases for V and 5 bases for J; bases not matched to a gene: 12. The CDR3 covers 16 residues. Germline-derived CDR1 and CDR2 are SGDLS and YYNGEE. CDR3 sequence (DNA): TGTGCCAGCAGCCACGGGAGAGGGAGGGCCGACAATGAGCAGTTCTTC. Translation gives CASSHGRGRADNEQFF.

V is TRBV5-4 and J is TRBJ2-7, with 8 bases that match TRBD1. Germline V gives CDR1 SGHNT, CDR2 YYREEE (reference sequence). This CDR3 is 15 amino acids long. The V gene end was trimmed by 6 bases and the J gene end by 0 bases; junction bases not matched to a gene: 8. The CDR3 spells CASTVGGQGSYEQYF. DNA of the CDR3: TGTGCCAGCACCGTAGGAGGACAGGGCTCCTACGAGCAGTACTTC.

This clone was picked up one time. This rearrangement joins TRBV27 to TRBJ1-3; D ambiguous. CDR1 MNHEY and CDR2 SMNVEV come from the germline V gene (reference sequence). Trimming removed 6 bases from V and 0 bases from J, with 15 bases in between. The CDR3 is made up of 16 amino acids. CDR3 sequence (DNA): TGTGCCAGCAGCCCCGGGCCGGGGAGCTCTGGAAACACCATATATTTT. Translated: CASSPGPGSSGNTIYF.

This clone appeared once. This sequence joins TRBV18 and TRBJ1-2; possible D gene TRBD1, 6 bases. The germline gives CDR1 KGHSH, CDR2 LQKENI. This CDR3 has 14 amino acids. Trimming removed 0 bases at V and 7 bases at J, with 12 bases between. CDR3: CASSPPGGAFGYTF. CDR3 bases: TGTGCCAGCTCACCACCGGGGGGGGCATTTGGCTACACCTTC. Variable domain in full (rest from reference TRBV18 and TRBJ1-2): NAGVMQNPRHLVRRRGQEARLRCSPMKGHSHVYWYRQLPEEGLKFMVYLQKENIIDESGMPKERFSAEFPKEGPSILRIQQVVRGDSAAYFCASSPPGGAFGYTFGSGTRLTVV.

The rearrangement joins TRBV7-3 to TRBJ2-2, with D unresolved. In germline, CDR1 is SGHTA, CDR2 FQGTGA. Trimming took off 5 bases at V and 5 bases at J, with 12 bases between the two ends. This CDR3 is built from 14 residues. CDR3 in DNA: TGTGCCAGCAGCCTAGACCGTTGGACCGGGGAGCTGTTTTTT. This codes for CASSLDRWTGELFF.

The chain is built from TRBV2 and TRBJ1-3; 8 bases fit TRBD1. Germline V gene data show CDR1 as SNHLY and CDR2 as FYNNEI. The CDR3 consists of 15 residues. V lost 5 bases and J lost 4; bases outside the gene matches: 7. The CDR3 nucleotides are TGTGCCAGCAGTTTTTCCAGGGGGCAAGGAAACACCATATATTTT. Translating it yields CASSFSRGQGNTIYF. Using reference TRBV2 and TRBJ1-3 for the parts outside the CDR3, the full variable domain is EPEVTQTPSHQVTQMGQEVILRCVPISNHLYFYWYRQILGQKVEFLVSFYNNEISEKSEIFDDQFSVERPDGSNFTLKIRSTKLEDSAMYFCASSFSRGQGNTIYFGEGSWLTVV.

V and J are TRBV21-1 and TRBJ1-5; the table calls TRBD1, which could not be checked here. TRBV21-1 is tagged as a pseudogene. This CDR3 has 17 residues. The CDR3 DNA reads as TGTGCCAGCAGCAAAGAGGTCCGGACAGTTAGCAATCAGCCCCAGCATTTT. It is translated as CASSKEVRTVSNQPQHF.

This chain connects TRBV6-5 to TRBJ1-2; 7 nucleotides agree with TRBD1. Germline CDR1 reads MNHEY; CDR2 reads SVGAGI. V shed 0 bases, J shed 6 bases, and the junction held 10 bases outside the gene matches. The CDR3 has 16 amino acids. CDR3 amino acids: CASSYSMAKTGNGYTF. The DNA of the CDR3 is TGTGCCAGCAGTTACTCGATGGCTAAGACAGGGAATGGCTACACCTTC.

The chain links TRBV28 to TRBJ2-2; tentative D call: TRBD1 (5 bases). V lost 1 base and J lost 4, with 10 bases in between. The germline gives CDR1 MDHEN, CDR2 SYDVKM. The CDR3 extends over 15 amino acids. The CDR3 bases are TGTGCCAGCAGTTTATTGGGGCTCACCACCGGGGAGCTGTTTTTT. It translates to CASSLLGLTTGELFF.

The chain joins TRBV19 to TRBJ1-2; TRBD1 aligns across 7 bases. Trimming at V came to 5 bases and at J to 2 bases, leaving 11 bases not matched to a gene. The CDR3 covers 16 residues. The germline V gene has CDR1 LNHDA and CDR2 SQIVND (reference sequence). CDR3 coding DNA: TGTGCCAGTAGTTCCTACGGTCCAGGGGGAAACTATGGCTACACCTTC. Protein sequence: CASSSYGPGGNYGYTF.

This chain connects TRBV7-9 to TRBJ2-7; D uncertain. The germline V gene encodes CDR1 SEHNR and CDR2 FQNEAQ (reference sequence). The CDR3 is 14 amino acids. Trimming stripped 4 bases from V and 5 bases from J, with 15 bases between. The CDR3 DNA reads as TGTGCCAGCAGCTCCTACGGCGGCGCCGACGAGCAGTACTTC. It translates to CASSSYGGADEQYF.

The chain is built from TRBV5-5 and TRBJ1-3; no reliable D call. V dropped 0 bases and J dropped 2 bases, with 3 bases sitting between them. The germline CDR1 and CDR2 sequences are SGHKS and YYEKEE (reference sequence). There are 13 residues in the CDR3. DNA of the CDR3: TGTGCCAGCAGCTTGGCAGCTGGAAACACCATATATTTT. It codes for CASSLAAGNTIYF.

This chain joins TRBV11-2 and TRBJ1-1; 7 bases are shared with TRBD1. The CDR3 spans 13 residues. Germline V gives CDR1 SGHAT, CDR2 FQNNGV. After removal of 5 bases from V and 3 bases from J, the junction contained 3 bases not matched to a gene. The CDR3 region is CASSPDRDTEAFF. CDR3 coding DNA: TGTGCCAGCAGCCCCGACAGGGACACTGAAGCTTTCTTT.

The CDR3 protein is CASSSGTGGANGNTIYF. The CDR3 region has the DNA TGTGCCAGCAGCAGTGGGACAGGGGGCGCGAATGGAAACACCATATATTTT. V and J are TRBV7-2 and TRBJ1-3; 12 bases map to TRBD1. Germline-derived CDR1 and CDR2 are SGHTA and FQGNSA. V trimming: 5 bases; J trimming: 3 bases; junction bases outside the gene matches: 8. The CDR3 is 17 residues long.

The chain employs TRBV9 and TRBJ2-2; D perhaps matches TRBD1 (6 bases). This CDR3 is built from 15 residues. Germline CDR1 and CDR2: SGDLS and YYNGEE. Trimming stripped 5 bases from V and 0 bases from J, with 11 bases between. The CDR3 sequence: CASRRDNSNTGELFF. CDR3 in DNA: TGTGCCAGCAGAAGGGACAATTCGAACACCGGGGAGCTGTTTTTT.

This CDR3 is CASSSGGDEQYF. DNA for the CDR3: TGTGCCAGCTCTAGCGGGGGGGACGAGCAGTACTTC. This rearrangement joins TRBV27 to TRBJ2-7; 12 positions match TRBD2. The germline V gene encodes CDR1 MNHEY and CDR2 SMNVEV (reference sequence). J was trimmed by 5 bases and V by 8 bases; bases with no gene match: 1. The CDR3 has 12 amino acids.

CDR3: CASSRTGGSQPQHF. DNA of the CDR3: TGTGCCAGCAGTAGGACAGGAGGGAGTCAGCCCCAGCATTTT. This chain connects TRBV28 to TRBJ1-5; 7 bases match TRBD1. Germline V gene lookup returns CDR1 MDHEN and CDR2 SYDVKM. The junction had 7 bases not matched to a gene; V was cut back by 5 bases and J by 6 bases. The length of the CDR3 is 14 residues.